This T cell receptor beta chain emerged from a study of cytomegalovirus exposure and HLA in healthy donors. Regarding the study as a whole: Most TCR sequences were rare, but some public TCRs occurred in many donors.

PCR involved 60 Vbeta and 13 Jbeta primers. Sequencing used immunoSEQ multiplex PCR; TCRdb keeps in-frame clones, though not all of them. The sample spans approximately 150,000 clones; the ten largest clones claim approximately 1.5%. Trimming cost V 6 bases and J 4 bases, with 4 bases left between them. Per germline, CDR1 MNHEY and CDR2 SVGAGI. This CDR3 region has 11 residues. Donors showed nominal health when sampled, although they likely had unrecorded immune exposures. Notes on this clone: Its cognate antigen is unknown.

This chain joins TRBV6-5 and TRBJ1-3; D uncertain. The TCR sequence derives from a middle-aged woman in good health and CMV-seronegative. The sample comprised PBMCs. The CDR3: CASRAGNTIYF. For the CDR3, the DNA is TGTGCCAGCAGGGCAGGAAACACCATATATTTT.